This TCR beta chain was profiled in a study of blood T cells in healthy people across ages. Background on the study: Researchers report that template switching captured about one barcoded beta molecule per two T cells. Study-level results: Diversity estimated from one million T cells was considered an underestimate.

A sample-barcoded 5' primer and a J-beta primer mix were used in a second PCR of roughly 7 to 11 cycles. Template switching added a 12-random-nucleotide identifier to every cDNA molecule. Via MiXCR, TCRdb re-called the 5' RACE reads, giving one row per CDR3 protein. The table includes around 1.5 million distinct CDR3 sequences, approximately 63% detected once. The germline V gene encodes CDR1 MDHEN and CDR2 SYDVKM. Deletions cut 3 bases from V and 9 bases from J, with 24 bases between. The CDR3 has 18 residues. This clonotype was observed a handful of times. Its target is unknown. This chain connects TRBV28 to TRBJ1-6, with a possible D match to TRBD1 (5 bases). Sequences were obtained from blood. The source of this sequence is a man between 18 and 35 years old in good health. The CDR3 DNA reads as TGTGCCAGCAGTTTTTGGACCATTACCGGGACGCCGGGTTCACCCCTCCACTTT. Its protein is CASSFWTITGTPGSPLHF.